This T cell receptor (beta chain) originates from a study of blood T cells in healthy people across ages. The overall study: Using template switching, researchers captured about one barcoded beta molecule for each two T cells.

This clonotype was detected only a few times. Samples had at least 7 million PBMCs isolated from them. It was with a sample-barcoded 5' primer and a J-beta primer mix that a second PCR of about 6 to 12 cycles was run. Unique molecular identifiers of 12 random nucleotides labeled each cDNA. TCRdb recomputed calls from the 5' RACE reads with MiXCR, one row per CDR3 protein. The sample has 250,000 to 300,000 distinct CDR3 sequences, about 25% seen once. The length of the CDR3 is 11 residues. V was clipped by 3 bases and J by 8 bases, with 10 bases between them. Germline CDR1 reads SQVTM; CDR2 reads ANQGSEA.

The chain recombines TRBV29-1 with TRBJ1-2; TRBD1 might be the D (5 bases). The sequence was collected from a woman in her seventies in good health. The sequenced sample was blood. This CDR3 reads CSVEGDDGYTF. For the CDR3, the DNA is TGCAGCGTTGAGGGGGACGACGGCTACACCTTC. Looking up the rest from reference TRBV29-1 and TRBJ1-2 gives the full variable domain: SAVISQKPSRDICQRGTSLTIQCQVDSQVTMMFWYRQQPGQSLTLIATANQGSEATYESGFVIDKFPISRPNLTFSTLTVSNMSPEDSSIYLCSVEGDDGYTFGSGTRLTVV.